The next 21 T cell receptor beta chains were all read from a single sample in a study of a mutant IDH1 vaccine in newly diagnosed glioma. Data came from immunoSEQ multiplex PCR; TCRdb stores just in-frame clones and leaves some out. Found here are tens of thousands of clones, roughly 91% of them singletons; the top ten hold about 0.6%. Time point described: week 5, during vaccination. Doses of 300 ug of mutant IDH1 20-mer peptide were given with topical imiquimod. Antigens for these TCRs are unknown. Sequencing used PBMCs, obtained from a glioma patient whose treatment included an IDH1 peptide vaccine. These receptors were collected from a woman aged 45 to 65 with glioma.

The rearrangement uses TRBV4-1 and TRBJ2-1; 15 nucleotides align to TRBD2. This CDR3 spans 17 amino acids. Unmatched junction bases numbered 7, after V lost 4 bases and J lost 6 bases. Germline V gives CDR1 MGHRA, CDR2 YSYEKL. The CDR3 nucleotides are TGCGCCAGCAGCCTTCGGACTAGCGGGAGGGCAAGCAATGAGCAGTTCTTC. Amino acids: CASSLRTSGRASNEQFF.

This chain joins TRBV27 and TRBJ1-2; weak D call: TRBD1 (6 bases). Germline CDR1 reads MNHEY; CDR2 reads SMNVEV (reference sequence). Trimming cost V 1 base and J 8 bases, with 17 bases left between them. This CDR3 is 15 amino acids long. DNA for the CDR3: TGTGCCAGCAGTTTATTGCCCCAACAGGGACACGGCTACACCTTC. Its translation: CASSLLPQQGHGYTF.

The V gene is TRBV19, the J gene TRBJ2-7; 8 positions match TRBD1. The V gene's germline CDR1 is LNHDA and CDR2 SQIVND (reference sequence). The CDR3 has 14 amino acids. The trim removed 6 bases at V and 9 bases at J, leaving 13 bases unmatched. CDR3 protein: CASSETPRGQAQYF. The DNA for the CDR3 is TGTGCCAGTAGCGAAACCCCCAGGGGGCAAGCGCAGTACTTC. The variable domain in full, completed from reference TRBV19 and TRBJ2-7, reads DGGITQSPKYLFRKEGQNVTLSCEQNLNHDAMYWYRQDPGQGLRLIYYSQIVNDFQKGDIAEGYSVSREKKESFPLTVTSAQKNPTAFYLCASSETPRGQAQYFGPGTRLTVT.

This chain joins TRBV9 and TRBJ1-3; D is undetermined. This CDR3 region has 14 residues. Germline loops: CDR1 SGDLS, CDR2 YYNGEE. V was cut by 4 bases and J by 8 bases, with 16 bases left in between. The CDR3 is CASSPTPAGDTIYF. The CDR3 DNA reads TGTGCCAGCAGCCCCACTCCCGCCGGTGACACCATATATTTT.

The chain employs TRBV15 and TRBJ2-7, with D perhaps TRBD1 (5 bases). V dropped 0 bases and J dropped 5 bases, with 14 bases sitting between them. This CDR3 is built from 15 residues. CDR1 LNHNV and CDR2 YYDKDF come from the germline V gene (reference sequence). CDR3 loop: CATSRDPGQVNEQYF. The CDR3 bases are TGTGCCACCAGCAGAGACCCAGGGCAAGTTAACGAGCAGTACTTC.

V is TRBV7-2 and J is TRBJ2-1; D unclear. V lost 5 bases to trimming and J lost 10 bases, with 6 bases between them. The CDR3 loop spans 10 amino acids. CDR1 is SGHTA and CDR2 is FQGNSA in the germline V gene. The CDR3 nucleotides read TGTGCCAGCAGCCCCCCCGAGCAGTTCTTC. This translates into CASSPPEQFF.

Remarks on this clone: The sample contains more than one DNA sequence encoding this CDR3. The rearrangement joins TRBV27 to TRBJ2-2; 7 nucleotides line up with TRBD2. Unmatched junction bases numbered 5, after V lost 5 bases and J lost 2 bases. In germline, CDR1 is MNHEY, CDR2 SMNVEV (reference sequence). CDR3 length: 15 residues. CDR3 in DNA: TGTGCCAGCAGTCTTAGCGGGCGCAACACCGGGGAGCTGTTTTTT. Translating gives CASSLSGRNTGELFF.

Only one count was recorded for this clone. This chain connects TRBV9 to TRBJ2-2, with D perhaps matching TRBD2 (5 bases). This CDR3 region has 12 residues. CDR1 and CDR2 (germline): SGDLS, YYNGEE. Trimming removed 6 bases at V and 5 bases at J, with 8 bases between. CDR3 in amino acids: CASKRRTGELFF. CDR3 DNA sequence: TGTGCCAGCAAAAGGAGGACCGGGGAGCTGTTTTTT. The variable domain in full, completed from reference TRBV9 and TRBJ2-2, reads DSGVTQTPKHLITATGQRVTLRCSPRSGDLSVYWYQQSLDQGLQFLIQYYNGEERAKGNILERFSAQQFPDLHSELNLSSLELGDSALYFCASKRRTGELFFGEGSRLTVL.

This chain uses TRBV5-4 with TRBJ2-4; 8 nucleotides agree with TRBD2. Per the germline V gene, CDR1 is SGHNT and CDR2 is YYREEE (reference sequence). This CDR3 region has 15 residues. J lost 2 bases, V lost 1 base, and 2 bases had no gene match. CDR3 amino acids: CASSLREGPKNIQYF. DNA for the CDR3: TGTGCCAGCAGCTTGCGGGAGGGCCCCAAAAACATTCAGTACTTC.

The chain recombines TRBV6-6 with TRBJ2-3, with TRBD2 matching over 13 bases. The length of the CDR3 is 16 residues. Germline values: CDR1 MNHNY, CDR2 SVGAGI (reference sequence). V gave up 6 bases and J gave up 7 bases; unmatched junction bases: 10. The CDR3 DNA follows: TGTGCCAGCAGCCGGACTAGCGGGAGAGAGGGGAATACGCAGTATTTT. It translates to CASSRTSGREGNTQYF.

This clone was found a few times. V gene TRBV6-1 combines with J gene TRBJ2-7; D tentatively fits TRBD1 or TRBD2 (5 bases each). Trimming took 3 bases from V and 1 from J, leaving 10 bases between them. The CDR3 has 14 residues. From germline, CDR1 is MNHNS and CDR2 SASEGT. Here the CDR3 DNA reads TGTGCCAGCAGTGAGCAGGGACGGTCCTACGAGCAGTACTTC. Translating it yields CASSEQGRSYEQYF.

This clone was found a few times. The chain employs TRBV5-8 and TRBJ1-3; D gene ambiguous. The V end lost 2 bases, the J end lost 5 bases, and 5 bases lay between the germline ends. Germline CDR1 is SGHTS and CDR2 is YDEGEE. CDR3 size: 12 residues. The CDR3 nucleotides are TGTGCCAGCAGCTTTGAGAGAAACACCATATATTTT. It yields the protein CASSFERNTIYF.

This rearrangement joins TRBV4-1 to TRBJ1-6; D is uncertain. V was pared by 0 bases and J by 8 bases, with 11 bases between. Germline values: CDR1 MGHRA, CDR2 YSYEKL. The CDR3 length is 15 residues. This CDR3 is CASSQEETPYSPLHF. CDR3 DNA sequence: TGCGCCAGCAGCCAAGAAGAGACACCGTATTCACCCCTCCACTTT.

V usage is TRBV28 and J usage is TRBJ1-1; D not resolved. The CDR3 length is 12 residues. V lost 4 bases, J lost 10 bases, and 13 bases lay in between. Germline assignment: CDR1 MDHEN and CDR2 SYDVKM. The CDR3 region is CASSSATGRAFF. In nucleotides, the CDR3 is TGTGCCAGCAGTTCTGCGACCGGGAGAGCTTTCTTT.

The chain uses TRBV7-3 and TRBJ2-5, with a weak D call TRBD2 (5 bases). The V end lost 4 bases, the J end lost 7 bases, and 13 bases lay between the germline ends. The V gene's germline CDR1 is SGHTA and CDR2 FQGTGA. The CDR3 is made up of 13 amino acids. CDR3 region: CASSSRGEGTQYF. DNA for the CDR3: TGTGCCAGCAGCTCCCGGGGAGAAGGGACCCAGTACTTC.

This chain uses TRBV5-6 with TRBJ2-7, with 7 bases aligning to TRBD2. This CDR3 has 13 residues. V was clipped by 2 bases and J by 5 bases; unmatched bases: 4. Per germline, CDR1 SGHDT and CDR2 YYEEEE. The CDR3, as DNA: TGTGCCAGCAGCTTTGGGGGGGATAACGAGCAGTACTTC. This sequence encodes CASSFGGDNEQYF. Full variable domain (outside the CDR3, taken from reference TRBV5-6 and TRBJ2-7): DAGVTQSPTHLIKTRGQQVTLRCSPKSGHDTVSWYQQALGQGPQFIFQYYEEEERQRGNFPDRFSGHQFPNYSSELNVNALLLGDSALYLCASSFGGDNEQYFGPGTRLTVT.

A note on this clone: The junction and the germline gene differ at one end; a read error may be behind it. V gene TRBV30 combines with J gene TRBJ2-3; D call uncertain. CDR1 is GTSNPN and CDR2 is SVGIG in the germline V gene (reference sequence). This CDR3 comprises 14 residues. CDR3: CTWSVRWGTDTQYF. Written as DNA, the CDR3 is TGTACCTGGAGTGTGAGGTGGGGAACAGATACGCAGTATTTT.

This clone came up once. DNA of the CDR3: TGTGCCAGCATTCGGGGGCCCTCTGGAAACACCATATATTTT. This codes for CASIRGPSGNTIYF. The V and J genes are TRBV6-1 and TRBJ1-3; TRBD1 might be the D (6 bases). V was trimmed by 7 bases and J by 0 bases, leaving 10 bases between them. CDR1 and CDR2 from the germline V gene are MNHNS and SASEGT. CDR3 length: 14 residues.

This clone appeared once. V gene TRBV5-6 combines with J gene TRBJ2-5; 8 nucleotides match TRBD2. The junction had 2 bases not matched to a gene; V was cut back by 1 base and J by 3 bases. Germline CDR1 SGHDT, CDR2 YYEEEE. The CDR3 contains 14 residues. This CDR3 is CASSLSLAEETQYF. The DNA for the CDR3 is TGTGCCAGCAGCTTGTCACTAGCGGAAGAGACCCAGTACTTC.

V is TRBV28 and J is TRBJ1-2; 10 nucleotides align to TRBD1. Losses at the gene ends were 6 bases for V and 6 bases for J; bases not matched to a gene: 4. The CDR3 has 13 amino acids. Per germline, CDR1 MDHEN and CDR2 SYDVKM. CDR3 bases: TGTGCCAGCAGCGACAGGGGGCCCCATGGCTACACCTTC. The encoded protein is CASSDRGPHGYTF.

The chain is built from TRBV28 and TRBJ2-7; D tentatively reads TRBD1 or TRBD2 (6 bases each). Per the germline V gene, CDR1 is MDHEN and CDR2 is SYDVKM. The CDR3 runs to 15 residues. The V gene lost 2 bases and the J gene lost 0 bases, with 11 bases spanning the gap. As DNA, the CDR3 is TGTGCCAGCAGTTTAGGGGGGCTCAGCTCCTACGAGCAGTACTTC. Protein product: CASSLGGLSSYEQYF.